One sample yielded the 11 T cell receptor beta chains listed below, sequenced in a study of T-cell reconstitution after alpha-beta-depleted transplantation in children. It was with unique molecular identifiers that the TCRbeta library was prepared. Using its own MiXCR run on the PCR reads, TCRdb lists one record per CDR3 protein. The profile shows roughly 170,000 distinct CDR3 sequences, 6% to 7% of them singletons. The input for sequencing was PBMCs from the stem cell graft donor, taken from the stem cell graft. The receptors were sampled from a human donor who donated a stem cell graft to a child with Wiskott-Aldrich syndrome.

This clonotype occurred many times. The V call is TRBV20-1, the J call TRBJ2-5; 7 bases fit TRBD1. The junction had 9 bases not matched to a gene; V was cut back by 0 bases and J by 2 bases. The CDR3 has 16 amino acids. CDR1 is DFQATT and CDR2 is SNEGSKA in the germline V gene (reference sequence). CDR3 DNA: TGCAGTGCTAGAGATACTAGGACAGGACCTCAAGAGACCCAGTACTTC. Translating gives CSARDTRTGPQETQYF.

In the case of this clonotype: Its ends do not fully match the called genes, so a read error is possible. This chain uses TRBV5-4 with TRBJ1-1; 8 bases fit TRBD1. The length of the CDR3 is 13 residues. Germline CDR1 and CDR2: SGHNT and YYREEE (reference sequence). The CDR3 protein is CASSLDRGSEAFF. The CDR3 region has the DNA TGTGCCAGCAGCTTAGACAGGGGCAGTGAAGCGTTCTTT.

This clonotype has ten or more counts. The rearrangement uses TRBV4-2 and TRBJ2-7, with D possibly matching TRBD2 (5 bases). CDR1 is LGHNA and CDR2 is YNFKEQ in the germline V gene. This CDR3 region has 14 residues. Trimming removed 1 base from V and 7 bases from J, with 14 bases in between. The CDR3: CASSQGSELGEQYF. In DNA, the CDR3 is TGTGCCAGCAGCCAAGGTAGCGAACTTGGTGAGCAGTACTTC.

The chain's CDR3 is CATSRGTENTGELFF. The DNA of the CDR3 is TGTGCCACCAGCAGAGGGACAGAGAACACCGGGGAGCTGTTTTTT. The chain employs TRBV15 and TRBJ2-2, with a possible D match to TRBD1 (6 bases). Trimming removed 1 base at V and 1 base at J, with 7 bases between. The CDR3 runs 15 residues. Germline lookup yields CDR1 LNHNV and CDR2 YYDKDF (reference sequence).

The chain uses TRBV3-1 and TRBJ2-3; D remains unclear. CDR1 and CDR2 from the germline V gene are LGHDT and YNNKEL (reference sequence). The CDR3 is 13 amino acids. V was cut by 4 bases and J by 12 bases, with 17 bases left in between. Here the CDR3 DNA reads TGTGCCAGCAGCCCTGGAGCAGTTCTTCCCCAGTATTTT. Its translation is CASSPGAVLPQYF.

This clonotype was detected ten times or more. CDR3 coding DNA: TGTGCCAGCAGTTTCATCGGGGAGCTGTTTTTT. It translates to CASSFIGELFF. The V gene is TRBV12-3 or TRBV12-4, the J gene TRBJ2-2; D is undetermined. The CDR3 consists of 11 residues. V was shortened by 3 bases and J by 7 bases, with 3 bases between the two germline ends.

This clonotype was seen a handful of times. This chain links TRBV10-2 with TRBJ1-2; D is possibly TRBD1 (6 bases). CDR3 length: 13 amino acids. V gave up 8 bases and J gave up 3 bases, with 13 bases separating them. The germline V gene has CDR1 WSHSY and CDR2 SAAADI. As DNA, the CDR3 is TGCGCCAGCGGCTCGGGGGGCGACTATGGCTACACCTTC. Translating it yields CASGSGGDYGYTF.

Many counts were recorded for this clonotype. This sequence joins TRBV6-2 or TRBV6-3 and TRBJ2-1; 7 nucleotides match TRBD2. The length of the CDR3 is 17 residues. The germline V gene has CDR1 MNHEY and CDR2 SVGEGT. Unmatched junction bases numbered 13, after V lost 6 bases and J lost 2 bases. CDR3 residues: CASSPRPTGTTYNEQFF. The CDR3 DNA reads as TGTGCCAGCAGCCCAAGGCCCACCGGGACTACCTACAATGAGCAGTTCTTC.

V and J are TRBV3-1 and TRBJ2-7, with D uncertain. This CDR3 is built from 14 residues. From germline, CDR1 is LGHDT and CDR2 YNNKEL (reference sequence). V was shortened by 4 bases and J by 1 base, with 11 bases between the two germline ends. Here the CDR3 reads CASSPTILSYEQYF. The CDR3 nucleotides read TGTGCCAGCAGCCCAACAATCTTGTCCTACGAGCAGTACTTC.

This clonotype has a count of ten or more. CDR3 bases: TGTGCCAGCAGCTTGGACGGGGGGAGCTCCTACAATGAGCAGTTCTTC. As protein: CASSLDGGSSYNEQFF. The J gene is TRBJ2-1, the V gene TRBV5-6; 7 bases agree with TRBD2. J was trimmed by 0 bases and V by 0 bases; bases with no gene match: 3. The CDR3 consists of 16 residues. The germline V gene encodes CDR1 SGHDT and CDR2 YYEEEE.

This clonotype was recorded many times. The chain carries TRBV20-1 and TRBJ2-1; 7 bases are shared with TRBD1. V gave up 1 base and J gave up 0 bases; unmatched junction bases: 3. Germline loops: CDR1 DFQATT, CDR2 SNEGSKA (reference sequence). The CDR3 has 15 amino acids. The CDR3 sequence: CSARAYRGSYNEQFF. The CDR3 DNA reads as TGCAGTGCTAGAGCTTACAGGGGCTCCTACAATGAGCAGTTCTTC.